The present T cell receptor beta chain was sequenced within a study of T cell responses to AZD1222 COVID-19 vaccine (TCRdb year 2021). For the wider study: Because spike-specific TCR depth and breadth did not differ between the two schedules, AZD1222 recipients who got a second dose at roughly 4 weeks were pooled with those who got a second dose at roughly 12 weeks. A total of just over 230 trial participants underwent TCR sequencing, of whom roughly 210 had received two doses of AZD1222 and around 25 had received two doses of the MenACWY control vaccine. Trial participants were enrolled into age subgroups of 18-55, 56-69 and 70-plus years, which contained roughly 140, 27 and 60 TCR-sequenced participants, respectively.

The CDR3 regions of human TCRbeta chains were analyzed by immunosequencing. In the original analysis: TCRs in the repertoires were matched against a reference library of SARS-CoV-2-specific TCRs that had been generated with the MIRA antigen-specificity platform. Breadth was defined as the fraction of unique TCRs that were SARS-CoV-2-associated. Depth was defined as the fraction of total T cells that were SARS-CoV-2-associated. Each spike-specific TCR was assigned to its reactive spike region and to a CD4 or CD8 class using the MIRA data. Log10-transformed breadth and depth values were compared by one-way ANOVA with Sidak's multiple comparisons tests. The source is immuneACCESS, and TCRdb retained only in-frame sequences with V and J called. Part of the clones is not carried over; for the studies checked, unresolved V genes explain less than half of this, and the remainder is unexplained. The V and J calls and clone size are taken from that table; D and trimming were inferred from the DNA. Here the sample has 84,000 or so clones; about 85% occur a single time. The ten biggest clones cover less than 1.6% of the sample.

CDR1 and CDR2 (SEHNR, FQNEAQ) derive from the germline V gene (reference sequence). V and J lose 0 bases and 6 bases, and a span of 2 bases separates them. The CDR3 holds 11 amino acids from the cysteine to the phenylalanine. The only DNA kept is the CDR3, 33 bases in frame from the first base. Read against the paper, the sample's time point label means: baseline before first vaccination. The vaccinee samples were drawn from two UK trials, COV001 and COV002, one of which was a single-blind randomized controlled phase 2/3 trial testing AZD1222 (ChAdOx1 nCoV-19) in healthy adults. For TCRbeta chain sequencing, PBMC samples were collected from trial participants at day 0 and at day 28 after the second dose. On the study overall, not on this receptor specifically: In the small 56-69-year group, the increase in depth fell short of significance, most likely because of low power. A significant rise in spike-specific TCR breadth and depth was observed after two AZD1222 doses relative to day 0 and relative to MenACWY recipients. Most participants were white British and females outnumbered males, and the authors suggested that clonal diversity may have been underestimated. Conclusions about previously exposed vaccinees were limited because only six AZD1222 recipients were SARS-CoV-2 seropositive at baseline. Because no samples from the day 14 peak response were available, repertoires could be characterized only after the peak T cell response. Reportedly, close to half of the unique spike-specific TCRs recognized epitopes lying outside the regions that are mutated in the B.1.351 and B.1.1.7 variants. The whole spike protein was spanned by vaccine-associated CD4 TCRs, and dominant responses were seen in regions 160-218 and 743-854.

As regards this clone: No antigen is known for it. One base away there is no much larger clone; base qualities are not given.

This clonotype originated in an adult in good health. The material sequenced was peripheral blood, taken on day 0 of AZD1222 vaccination. The rearrangement combines TRBV7-9 with TRBJ1-1, with the D gene not confidently named. The nucleotides are TGTGCCAGCAGCTTAGCGCCTGAAGCTTTCTTT. Translated, this gives CASSLAPEAFF.